One sample yielded the 16 T cell receptor beta chains listed below, sequenced in a study of OX40 agonist ivuxolimab in advanced cancers. Profiled with immunoSEQ multiplex PCR; TCRdb holds only in-frame clones, not every one. The sample consists of around 80,000 clones, more than 75% of them appearing once. Specimen: CD4+ or CD8+ T cells sorted from blood, collected in a trial of the OX40 agonist ivuxolimab. These receptors were taken from an adult with an advanced solid tumor such as melanoma, head and neck, liver or kidney cancer.

This chain links TRBV7-2 with TRBJ2-7; D is unresolved. V lost 0 bases and J 2 bases, leaving 5 bases between the germline ends. CDR1 and CDR2 (germline): SGHTA, FQGNSA. The CDR3 runs to 13 residues. CDR3: CASSLAAPYEQYV. The DNA of the CDR3 is TGTGCCAGCAGCTTAGCAGCACCCTACGAGCAGTACGTC.

This clone occurred once. The chain's CDR3 is CASSDVGDNQPQHF. In nucleotides, the CDR3 is TGTGCCAGCAGTGATGTTGGTGACAATCAGCCCCAGCATTTT. This rearrangement joins TRBV2 to TRBJ1-5, with unresolved D. The CDR3 length is 14 residues. Per germline, CDR1 SNHLY and CDR2 FYNNEI. V lost 3 bases and J 3 bases, leaving 9 bases between the germline ends.

The chain carries TRBV5-6 and TRBJ2-2; TRBD1 matches at 9 bases. CDR1 and CDR2 (germline): SGHDT, YYEEEE. The CDR3 contains 16 residues. Losses at the gene ends were 1 base for V and 5 bases for J; bases not matched to a gene: 6. The CDR3 region has the DNA TGTGCCAGCAGCTTGACAGGGGGCGCTTGGACCGGGGAGCTGTTTTTT. Its protein product is CASSLTGGAWTGELFF.

This clone was seen at least ten times. The chain has TRBV5-5 and TRBJ1-2; a possible D gene is TRBD1 (5 bases). This CDR3 contains 14 residues. Per germline, CDR1 SGHKS and CDR2 YYEKEE (reference sequence). Trimming pared 4 bases from V and 2 bases from J, leaving 12 bases between. CDR3 nucleotide sequence: TGTGCCAGCAGCGGGAGCGACAGAAACTATGGCTACACCTTC. It codes for CASSGSDRNYGYTF.

The rearrangement links TRBV25-1 to TRBJ2-5; D may be TRBD2 (6 bases). Germline V gene sequence: CDR1 MGHDK, CDR2 SYGVNS. The CDR3 runs 14 residues. V was pared by 4 bases and J by 5 bases, with 14 bases between. CDR3 sequence reads: CASSGLVSAETQYF. The CDR3, as DNA: TGTGCCAGCAGTGGACTAGTTTCTGCGGAGACCCAGTACTTC. The entire variable domain, with the rest obtained from reference TRBV25-1 and TRBJ2-5, is as follows: EADIYQTPRYLVIGTGKKITLECSQTMGHDKMYWYQQDPGMELHLIHYSYGVNSTEKGDLSSESTVSRIRTEHFPLTLESARPSHTSQYLCASSGLVSAETQYFGPGTRLLVL.

The V and J genes are TRBV4-2 and TRBJ1-2; 7 bases agree with TRBD1. Germline CDR1 LGHNA, CDR2 YNFKEQ. The CDR3 length is 15 residues. Trimming removed 1 base from V and 4 bases from J; junction bases left unmatched: 6. This chain's CDR3 is CASSQGRDRVYGYTF. The CDR3 bases are TGTGCCAGCAGCCAAGGTAGGGACAGAGTCTATGGCTACACCTTC.

This chain uses TRBV27 with TRBJ1-2; tentatively, D is TRBD1 (5 bases). V lost 6 bases, J lost 3 bases, and 23 bases lay in between. The V gene's germline CDR1 is MNHEY and CDR2 SMNVEV (reference sequence). CDR3 length: 17 residues. CDR3 bases: TGTGCCAGCAGCCCATATCTATCCCCGGGGGATGACTATGGCTACACCTTC. Translation: CASSPYLSPGDDYGYTF.

The chain couples TRBV11-2 to TRBJ1-3, with D unresolved. This CDR3 spans 16 amino acids. V lost 5 bases to trimming and J lost 3 bases, with 17 bases between them. Germline V gene lookup returns CDR1 SGHAT and CDR2 FQNNGV. The CDR3 loop reads CASSPSDVGGGNTIYF. The CDR3, as DNA: TGTGCCAGCAGCCCTTCGGACGTCGGCGGTGGAAACACCATATATTTT.

This chain joins TRBV5-4 and TRBJ1-2; the D gene is possibly TRBD1 (5 bases). CDR3 length: 14 residues. Trimming stripped 1 base from V and 6 bases from J, with 13 bases between. The V gene's germline CDR1 is SGHNT and CDR2 YYREEE (reference sequence). CDR3 in DNA: TGTGCCAGCAGCTTGTATTGGCAGGGAGATGGCTACACCTTC. Its translation is CASSLYWQGDGYTF.

In this sample, this clone turned up a few times. The chain is built from TRBV4-3 and TRBJ2-1, with 8 bases aligning to TRBD2. V shed 0 bases and J 4 bases; nucleotides not matched to a gene: 8. The CDR3 is 17 amino acids. Germline V gives CDR1 LGHNA, CDR2 YSLEER. CDR3 protein: CASSQDAWAGGYNEQFF. CDR3 DNA sequence: TGCGCCAGCAGCCAAGACGCTTGGGCGGGGGGATACAATGAGCAGTTCTTC.

The gene calls are TRBV4-2 and TRBJ1-4; TRBD1 is a possible D gene (5 bases). In germline, CDR1 is LGHNA, CDR2 YNFKEQ. The V end was cut by 4 bases, the J end by 3 bases, with 12 bases between. CDR3 length equals 15 residues. CDR3: CASSPFGTPNEKLFF. Here the CDR3 DNA reads TGTGCCAGCAGCCCCTTCGGGACTCCTAATGAAAAACTGTTTTTT.

The gene calls are TRBV6-1 and TRBJ1-1; D not certain. The length of the CDR3 is 15 residues. Trimming took off 5 bases at V and 7 bases at J, with 20 bases between the two ends. CDR1 MNHNS and CDR2 SASEGT come from the germline V gene. CDR3 sequence: CASSPWARELNEAFF. DNA for the CDR3: TGTGCCAGCAGTCCTTGGGCCCGGGAACTAAATGAAGCTTTCTTT.

The rearrangement links TRBV28 to TRBJ1-2; a possible D gene is TRBD1 (6 bases). CDR1 and CDR2 (germline): MDHEN, SYDVKM. The CDR3 is 16 amino acids. Trimming cost V 3 bases and J 8 bases, with 22 bases left between them. The CDR3 DNA reads as TGTGCCAGCAGTTTTGGAGGACAGACCACGCAAGGGGGCTACACCTTC. Its translation is CASSFGGQTTQGGYTF.

The J gene is TRBJ1-1, the V gene TRBV5-1, with D possibly matching TRBD1 (6 bases). V was trimmed by 4 bases and J by 4 bases, leaving 11 bases between them. Per germline, CDR1 SGHRS and CDR2 YFSETQ. There are 13 residues in the CDR3. CDR3 sequence (DNA): TGCGCCAGCAGCCTACAGGGCGGCACTGAAGCTTTCTTT. Translating gives CASSLQGGTEAFF.

The chain carries TRBV28 and TRBJ1-1, with 9 bases lining up with TRBD1. This CDR3 spans 16 amino acids. The V gene end was trimmed by 9 bases and the J gene end by 3 bases; junction bases not matched to a gene: 14. Germline values: CDR1 MDHEN, CDR2 SYDVKM. The CDR3 sequence is CARELQGARLDTEAFF. CDR3 in DNA: TGTGCCAGGGAACTACAGGGGGCGAGGTTGGACACTGAAGCTTTCTTT. Filled out from reference TRBV28 and TRBJ1-1, the complete variable domain reads DVKVTQSSRYLVKRTGEKVFLECVQDMDHENMFWYRQDPGLGLRLIYFSYDVKMKEKGDIPEGYSVSREKKERFSLILESASTNQTSMYLCARELQGARLDTEAFFGQGTRLTVV.

The genes are TRBV19 and TRBJ1-5; D uncertain. The CDR3 runs 16 residues. Germline V gene sequence: CDR1 LNHDA, CDR2 SQIVND (reference sequence). The V end was cut by 7 bases, the J end by 0 bases, with 16 bases between. CDR3 DNA sequence: TGTGCCAGTACTCGAATCGTGGGGAGTAGCAATCAGCCCCAGCATTTT. As protein: CASTRIVGSSNQPQHF.